What follows are 12 T cell receptor beta chains derived from one specimen sequenced in a study of blood T cell repertoires in COVID-19. Repertoires were generated with immunoSEQ multiplex PCR, while TCRdb's copy carries only in-frame clones and drops some. The sample carries nearly 200,000 clones, roughly 90% recorded once. Sequenced material: PBMCs or T cells enriched from blood (not recorded which). The receptors come from a young woman who had recovered from COVID-19.

This chain joins TRBV4-1 and TRBJ2-7; 7 bases agree with TRBD1. This CDR3 contains 15 residues. Per germline, CDR1 MGHRA and CDR2 YSYEKL. The V segment lost 4 bases and the J segment 2 bases; nucleotides outside the gene matches: 8. The chain's CDR3 is CASSPGTVLPYEQYF. The DNA for the CDR3 is TGCGCCAGCAGCCCCGGGACAGTCTTACCCTACGAGCAGTACTTC.

V usage is TRBV29-1 and J usage is TRBJ1-2, with D unresolved. V was cut by 7 bases and J by 6 bases, with 21 bases left in between. The CDR3 spans 14 residues. The germline V gene has CDR1 SQVTM and CDR2 ANQGSEA. CDR3 bases: TGCAGCGCCGCGCGCCTCGGAATGGAGAATGGCTACACCTTC. The encoded protein is CSAARLGMENGYTF.

This clone appeared once. The chain combines TRBV18 with TRBJ2-5; 10 positions agree with TRBD2. V dropped 2 bases and J dropped 1; count of bases not matched to a gene: 7. The germline CDR1 and CDR2 sequences are KGHSH and LQKENI. The CDR3 covers 17 residues. The CDR3, as DNA: TGTGCCAGCTCACCAGGGCTAGCGGGGGTGACCCAAGAGACCCAGTACTTC. This sequence encodes CASSPGLAGVTQETQYF.

The J gene is TRBJ2-6, the V gene TRBV7-3; D gene ambiguous. The CDR3 has 15 residues. Germline V CDR1 and CDR2: SGHTA, FQGTGA. The germline V and J ends were trimmed by 1 base and 0 bases, with 4 bases remaining between them. The CDR3 DNA is TGTGCCAGCAGCTTAAGAGGCTCTGGGGCCAACGTCCTGACTTTC. Protein sequence: CASSLRGSGANVLTF.

The chain is built from TRBV28 and TRBJ1-6, with D possibly TRBD1 on 6 matching bases. The CDR3 spans 13 residues. In germline, CDR1 is MDHEN, CDR2 SYDVKM. Trimming removed 5 bases from V and 9 bases from J, with 11 bases in between. The CDR3 DNA sequence: TGTGCCAGCAGTAAACAGGGATTTTCACCCCTCCACTTT. It codes for CASSKQGFSPLHF.

V and J are TRBV7-9 and TRBJ2-7; TRBD1 aligns across 11 bases. CDR1 SEHNR and CDR2 FQNEAQ come from the germline V gene (reference sequence). The length of the CDR3 is 15 residues. With 5 bases clipped from V and 4 bases from J, the junction kept 7 bases outside the gene matches. CDR3 sequence (DNA): TGTGCCAGCAGCGGCTTAGGGACAGGGGGGTACGAGCAGTACTTC. Translating gives CASSGLGTGGYEQYF.

The chain carries TRBV28 and TRBJ1-5; the match to TRBD1 covers 10 bases. Trimming cost V 5 bases and J 8 bases; bases outside gene matches: 6. The germline V gene encodes CDR1 MDHEN and CDR2 SYDVKM. The CDR3 consists of 14 residues. CDR3 coding DNA: TGTGCCAGCAGTCAGACAGGGGGCGGGGAGCCCCAGCATTTT. It specifies CASSQTGGGEPQHF.

CDR3: CASSGGDGYTF. The CDR3 region has the DNA TGCGCCAGCAGCGGAGGAGATGGCTACACCTTC. The genes are TRBV4-1 and TRBJ1-2; D remains ambiguous. The germline V and J ends were trimmed by 5 bases and 6 bases, with 7 bases remaining between them. CDR3 length: 11 amino acids. The germline V gene has CDR1 MGHRA and CDR2 YSYEKL.

In its sample, this clone was seen once. The chain couples TRBV11-2 to TRBJ1-2; 8 nucleotides line up with TRBD1. Trimming cost V 5 bases and J 4 bases; bases outside gene matches: 12. From germline, CDR1 is SGHAT and CDR2 FQNNGV. This CDR3 has 16 residues. CDR3 nucleotide sequence: TGTGCCAGCAGCGGACAGGGAGGCTCCCTAAGCTATGGCTACACCTTC. It yields the protein CASSGQGGSLSYGYTF.

The V and J genes are TRBV7-9 and TRBJ2-5; 8 bases agree with TRBD1. The J segment lost 1 base and the V segment lost 5 bases, leaving 6 bases of the junction unmatched. The CDR3 covers 15 residues. Germline assignment: CDR1 SEHNR and CDR2 FQNEAQ (reference sequence). DNA for the CDR3: TGTGCCAGCAGCCCCGGGGACAGGTCCCAAGAGACCCAGTACTTC. Residues: CASSPGDRSQETQYF.

This clone was found a few times. V is TRBV30 and J is TRBJ1-1; tentatively, D is TRBD1 (6 bases). Germline V lookup: CDR1 GTSNPN, CDR2 SVGIG (reference sequence). The V end was cut by 0 bases, the J end by 6 bases, with 20 bases between. The CDR3 runs to 16 residues. The CDR3 coding sequence is TGTGCCTGGAGTGTACCCCTGGACAGCTGGACCGCTGAAGCTTTCTTT. This sequence encodes CAWSVPLDSWTAEAFF.

The chain is built from TRBV7-9 and TRBJ1-3, with 7 positions matching TRBD1. J lost 3 bases, V lost 4 bases, and 9 bases had no gene match. Germline V gene data show CDR1 as SEHNR and CDR2 as FQNEAQ (reference sequence). The CDR3 consists of 16 residues. CDR3 sequence reads: CASSSAGTDFGNTIYF. In DNA form, the CDR3 reads TGTGCCAGCAGCTCAGCCGGGACAGATTTTGGAAACACCATATATTTT.